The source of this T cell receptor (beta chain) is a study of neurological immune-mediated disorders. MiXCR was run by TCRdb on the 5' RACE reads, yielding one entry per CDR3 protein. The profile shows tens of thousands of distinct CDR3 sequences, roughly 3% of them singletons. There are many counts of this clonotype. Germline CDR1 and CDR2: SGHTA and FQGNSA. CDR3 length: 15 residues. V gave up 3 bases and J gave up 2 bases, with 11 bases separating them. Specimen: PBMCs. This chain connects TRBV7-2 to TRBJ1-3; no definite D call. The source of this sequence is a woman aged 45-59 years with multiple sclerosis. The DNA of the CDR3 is TGTGCCAGCAGCTTTACAGCTGGAGCTGGAAACACCATATATTTT. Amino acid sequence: CASSFTAGAGNTIYF.